One sample yielded the 14 T cell receptor beta chains listed below, sequenced in a study of CD8+ T cells in alopecia areata. Extracted RNA was reverse transcribed, and the resulting cDNA served as sequencing template. Measured with immunoSEQ multiplex PCR; TCRdb has only the in-frame clones, and not every one. The sample yields more than 100,000 clones, about 60% seen once. Specimen: CD4+ T cells sorted from blood. The receptor source for this set is a human donor in good health.

The J gene is TRBJ2-5, the V gene TRBV10-2, with D possibly TRBD1 on 5 matching bases. Germline V lookup: CDR1 WSHSY, CDR2 SAAADI. The CDR3 totals 15 residues. V was cut by 10 bases and J by 5 bases, with 23 bases left in between. The CDR3 sequence: CATALRQSTLETQYF. CDR3 DNA sequence: TGCGCCACCGCATTAAGACAGTCGACCTTGGAGACCCAGTACTTC.

The rearrangement joins TRBV28 to TRBJ2-2, with D perhaps matching TRBD1 (5 bases). Trimming took 5 bases from V and 6 from J, leaving 10 bases between them. Germline CDR1 reads MDHEN; CDR2 reads SYDVKM. The CDR3 has 13 amino acids. This chain's CDR3 is CASSRRVPGELFF. The CDR3 region has the DNA TGTGCCAGCAGTCGCAGGGTCCCCGGGGAGCTGTTTTTT.

V usage is TRBV5-1 and J usage is TRBJ1-1; 7 positions agree with TRBD1. CDR1 is SGHRS and CDR2 is YFSETQ in the germline V gene. The V gene end was trimmed by 5 bases and the J gene end by 5 bases; junction bases not matched to a gene: 9. The CDR3 consists of 14 residues. This CDR3 is CASSRQGGKTEAFF. CDR3 bases: TGCGCCAGCAGTCGACAGGGAGGGAAGACTGAAGCTTTCTTT.

The chain links TRBV28 to TRBJ1-2; D call uncertain. Germline values: CDR1 MDHEN, CDR2 SYDVKM. The length of the CDR3 is 11 residues. V lost 6 bases and J lost 6, with 8 bases in between. The CDR3 protein is CASSLYHGYTF. Here the CDR3 DNA reads TGTGCCAGCAGCCTCTACCATGGCTACACCTTC.

The chain has TRBV18 and TRBJ2-7, with 7 bases identical to TRBD1. There are 14 residues in the CDR3. J lost 5 bases, V lost 3 bases, and 7 bases had no gene match. Looked up from germline, CDR1 is KGHSH and CDR2 is LQKENI. CDR3 sequence reads: CASSPDRVRDEQYF. The CDR3 DNA reads as TGTGCCAGCTCACCCGACAGGGTAAGGGACGAGCAGTACTTC. Full variable domain (outside the CDR3, taken from reference TRBV18 and TRBJ2-7): NAGVMQNPRHLVRRRGQEARLRCSPMKGHSHVYWYRQLPEEGLKFMVYLQKENIIDESGMPKERFSAEFPKEGPSILRIQQVVRGDSAAYFCASSPDRVRDEQYFGPGTRLTVT.

This rearrangement joins TRBV27 to TRBJ1-5, with D possibly TRBD1 on 5 matching bases. CDR3 size: 14 residues. CDR1 and CDR2 from the germline V gene are MNHEY and SMNVEV (reference sequence). Trimming stripped 5 bases from V and 7 bases from J, with 15 bases between. The CDR3 here is CASSNLGAGQPQHF. The CDR3 nucleotides are TGTGCCAGCAGTAATCTCGGGGCGGGCCAGCCCCAGCATTTT.

Regarding this clone: At one boundary the junction diverges from the germline segment, which might be a read error. The CDR3: CASSLGVQETQYF. Written as DNA, the CDR3 is TGTGCTAGCAGCTTGGGGGTCCAAGAGACCCAGTACTTC. The V and J genes are TRBV7-7 and TRBJ2-5; D could derive from TRBD1 or TRBD2 (5 bases each). Germline CDR1 reads SSHAT; CDR2 reads FNYEAQ (reference sequence). CDR3 length: 13 residues.

This clone was recorded at least ten times. CDR3 bases: TGTGCCAGCAGCTTAGACGGGGAGTACACAGATACGCAGTATTTT. Its protein product is CASSLDGEYTDTQYF. This chain links TRBV7-2 with TRBJ2-3, with D perhaps matching TRBD2 (5 bases). This CDR3 spans 15 amino acids. Germline assignment: CDR1 SGHTA and CDR2 FQGNSA. The V end lost 1 base, the J end lost 2 bases, and 10 bases lay between the germline ends.

This clone was recorded many times. V is TRBV5-1 and J is TRBJ2-1, with 7 bases fitting TRBD2. Germline V gene sequence: CDR1 SGHRS, CDR2 YFSETQ. The CDR3 consists of 16 residues. With 0 bases clipped from V and 0 bases from J, the junction kept 3 bases outside the gene matches. CDR3 nucleotides: TGCGCCAGCAGCTTGGCCGGGGGGAGCTCCTACAATGAGCAGTTCTTC. The encoded protein is CASSLAGGSSYNEQFF.

This clone was seen a handful of times. V is TRBV25-1 and J is TRBJ2-5; D might be TRBD1 (5 bases). This CDR3 contains 13 residues. Trimming stripped 6 bases from V and 1 base from J, with 9 bases between. CDR1 and CDR2 (germline): MGHDK, SYGVNS. The CDR3 sequence: CASRPTVQETQYF. Written as DNA, the CDR3 is TGTGCCAGCAGACCGACAGTCCAAGAGACCCAGTACTTC.

The genes are TRBV19 and TRBJ2-5; D is possibly TRBD1 or TRBD2 (5 bases each). The CDR3 sequence is 16 residues long. Deletions cut 4 bases from V and 1 base from J, with 16 bases between. Germline V gene sequence: CDR1 LNHDA, CDR2 SQIVND (reference sequence). Here the CDR3 reads CASSNHPGRIQETQYF. The CDR3 DNA sequence: TGTGCCAGTAGTAACCACCCGGGACGTATCCAAGAGACCCAGTACTTC.

The CDR3 loop reads CASSLGGYSNQPQHF. CDR3 DNA sequence: TGTGCCAGCAGTTTAGGCGGCTATAGCAATCAGCCCCAGCATTTT. The chain employs TRBV6-1 and TRBJ1-5, with D unclear. Trimming left V 5 bases short and J 0 bases short, with 11 bases between. Germline-derived CDR1 and CDR2 are MNHNS and SASEGT. CDR3 size: 15 residues.

The rearrangement links TRBV27 to TRBJ1-1, with a possible D match to TRBD1 (5 bases). CDR3 length equals 14 residues. Germline CDR1 is MNHEY and CDR2 is SMNVEV (reference sequence). V dropped 3 bases and J dropped 0 bases, with 8 bases sitting between them. CDR3 residues: CASSFGGVNTEAFF. In nucleotides, the CDR3 is TGTGCCAGCAGTTTCGGAGGGGTGAACACTGAAGCTTTCTTT.

The genes are TRBV15 and TRBJ1-4, with 8 nucleotides matching TRBD1. The CDR3 consists of 14 residues. J lost 8 bases, V lost 4 bases, and 6 bases had no gene match. Per the germline V gene, CDR1 is LNHNV and CDR2 is YYDKDF (reference sequence). CDR3 region: CATSTRQGREKLFF. The CDR3 DNA sequence: TGTGCCACCAGCACTCGACAGGGGCGAGAAAAACTGTTTTTT.